The 32 T cell receptor beta chains below come from one sample, sequenced in a study of T cell responses to AZD1222 COVID-19 vaccine. Produced via immunoSEQ multiplex PCR; TCRdb's table is partial and in-frame only. This sample yields some 150,000 clones, of which roughly 94% are seen a single time; around 1.3% belongs to the top ten. The material sequenced was peripheral blood, taken on day 0 of AZD1222 vaccination. The receptors come from an adult in good health.

V gene TRBV13 combines with J gene TRBJ2-4; D is perhaps TRBD1 (5 bases). CDR1 PRHDT and CDR2 FYEKMQ come from the germline V gene (reference sequence). The germline V and J ends were trimmed by 6 bases and 8 bases, with 20 bases remaining between them. This CDR3 is built from 15 residues. The CDR3 coding sequence is TGTGCCAGCAGACATGGGGCGTCCTCTATTGACATTCAGTACTTC. Translated, it gives CASRHGASSIDIQYF.

V is TRBV2 and J is TRBJ1-1, with D possibly being TRBD1 (6 bases). CDR1 and CDR2 (germline): SNHLY, FYNNEI. CDR3 length equals 14 residues. The ends were cut back, 5 bases at V and 1 base at J, with 11 bases in the middle. Here the CDR3 reads CASSWGQWNTEAFF. CDR3 sequence (DNA): TGTGCCAGCAGTTGGGGGCAGTGGAACACTGAAGCTTTCTTT.

The J gene is TRBJ1-5, the V gene TRBV14, with D possibly being TRBD1 (5 bases). Germline CDR1 reads SGHDN; CDR2 reads FVKESK. V was pared by 2 bases and J by 9 bases, with 8 bases between. This CDR3 is built from 12 residues. CDR3 region: CASSQLGGPQHF. CDR3 bases: TGTGCCAGCAGCCAACTTGGGGGGCCCCAGCATTTT.

The chain's CDR3 is CASSLSGQGSYEQYV. DNA for the CDR3: TGTGCCAGCAGTTTATCGGGACAGGGGTCCTACGAGCAGTACGTC. V is TRBV27 and J is TRBJ2-7, with TRBD1 identical over 10 bases. V trimming: 0 bases; J trimming: 1 base; junction bases outside the gene matches: 0. The germline V gene encodes CDR1 MNHEY and CDR2 SMNVEV (reference sequence). The CDR3 runs to 15 residues.

In DNA form, the CDR3 reads TGTGCCAGCAGTGGGGGGGATGCCTATCAGCCCCAGCATTTT. Protein product: CASSGGDAYQPQHF. J is TRBJ1-5 and V is TRBV27; tentatively, D is TRBD1 (5 bases). The ends were cut back, 5 bases at V and 5 bases at J, with 13 bases in the middle. Germline CDR1 and CDR2: MNHEY and SMNVEV (reference sequence). CDR3 length: 14 amino acids.

The chain joins TRBV27 to TRBJ1-5, with D hard to call. CDR1 and CDR2 (germline): MNHEY, SMNVEV (reference sequence). This CDR3 is built from 14 residues. Trimming stripped 4 bases from V and 0 bases from J, with 7 bases between. The CDR3 is CASSSGYSNQPQHF. In DNA, the CDR3 is TGTGCCAGCAGTTCCGGTTATAGCAATCAGCCCCAGCATTTT.

The chain employs TRBV19 and TRBJ1-2; D gene unclear. The V gene's germline CDR1 is LNHDA and CDR2 SQIVND (reference sequence). This CDR3 spans 15 amino acids. V was trimmed by 5 bases and J by 8 bases, leaving 21 bases between them. The chain's CDR3 is CASSRYSATTGGYTF. Written as DNA, the CDR3 is TGTGCCAGTAGTCGATACAGTGCAACTACGGGAGGCTACACCTTC.

V and J are TRBV18 and TRBJ1-2, with 9 bases lining up with TRBD1. V dropped 6 bases and J dropped 1; count of bases not matched to a gene: 6. CDR3 length: 15 amino acids. The germline V gene has CDR1 KGHSH and CDR2 LQKENI. The CDR3 sequence is CASSRTGDNNYGYTF. For the CDR3, the DNA is TGTGCCAGCTCGCGGACAGGGGATAATAACTATGGCTACACCTTC.

V gene TRBV18 combines with J gene TRBJ1-6; 7 nucleotides line up with TRBD1. The V segment lost 3 bases and the J segment 5 bases; nucleotides outside the gene matches: 1. This CDR3 region has 14 residues. CDR1 is KGHSH and CDR2 is LQKENI in the germline V gene. CDR3 coding DNA: TGTGCCAGCTCACCGACAGGGAATAATTCACCCCTCCACTTT. It specifies CASSPTGNNSPLHF.

This chain connects TRBV5-6 to TRBJ2-7; D might be TRBD2 (6 bases). Trimming cost V 4 bases and J 2 bases, with 13 bases left between them. The CDR3 is made up of 14 amino acids. Germline-derived CDR1 and CDR2 are SGHDT and YYEEEE. CDR3 loop: CASSHGSPAYEQYV. In DNA, the CDR3 is TGTGCCAGCAGCCACGGGAGTCCGGCCTACGAGCAGTACGTC.

The gene calls are TRBV3-1 (or the pseudogene TRBV3-2) and TRBJ1-6; TRBD1 agrees at 7 bases. The CDR3 runs to 14 residues. V dropped 4 bases and J dropped 11; count of bases not matched to a gene: 8. Germline loops: CDR1 LGHDT, CDR2 YNNKEL (reference sequence). The CDR3 nucleotides are TGTGCCAGCAGCCCCCGACAGGGAGGTACACCCCTCCACTTT. Protein: CASSPRQGGTPLHF.

The V call is TRBV7-9, the J call TRBJ1-1; D may be TRBD1 (6 bases). Germline CDR1 and CDR2: SEHNR and FQNEAQ (reference sequence). The V end lost 5 bases, the J end lost 3 bases, and 10 bases lay between the germline ends. This CDR3 spans 13 amino acids. The CDR3 loop is CASSPTGYTEAFF. DNA of the CDR3: TGTGCCAGCAGCCCAACAGGGTACACTGAAGCTTTCTTT.

V is TRBV7-3 and J is TRBJ1-2; TRBD1 agrees at 9 bases. The V gene end was trimmed by 5 bases and the J gene end by 5 bases; junction bases not matched to a gene: 9. Germline-derived CDR1 and CDR2 are SGHTA and FQGTGA. CDR3 length equals 15 residues. The CDR3 loop reads CASSTSGTGNYGYTF. DNA of the CDR3: TGTGCCAGCAGCACCTCCGGGACAGGGAATTATGGCTACACCTTC.

This chain joins TRBV19 and TRBJ2-7; no reliable D call. Germline values: CDR1 LNHDA, CDR2 SQIVND (reference sequence). The CDR3 is 14 residues long. The ends were cut back, 7 bases at V and 5 bases at J, with 18 bases in the middle. The CDR3 nucleotides read TGTGCCAGTAAGACCGGGCAGCTCACCCACGAGCAGTACGTC. This translates into CASKTGQLTHEQYV.

This chain links TRBV10-2 with TRBJ1-5, with 9 bases fitting TRBD1. This CDR3 has 15 amino acids. Trimming removed 3 bases from V and 9 bases from J; junction bases left unmatched: 9. The V gene's germline CDR1 is WSHSY and CDR2 SAAADI. In DNA form, the CDR3 reads TGCGCCAGCAGTGAATGGGACAGGGCGGTAGGGCCCCAGCATTTT. It is translated as CASSEWDRAVGPQHF.

The gene calls are TRBV20-1 and TRBJ1-5, with D perhaps matching TRBD1 (5 bases). Germline CDR1 is DFQATT and CDR2 is SNEGSKA (reference sequence). The CDR3 sequence is 13 residues long. Deletions cut 3 bases from V and 2 bases from J, with 8 bases between. The CDR3 DNA sequence: TGCAGTGCTAGTAGGGGTCGCAATCAGCCCCAGCATTTT. Its translation is CSASRGRNQPQHF.

This chain uses TRBV6-5 with TRBJ2-5, with D possibly matching TRBD1 (6 bases). V dropped 8 bases and J dropped 4 bases, with 11 bases sitting between them. Looked up from germline, CDR1 is MNHEY and CDR2 is SVGAGI. CDR3 length equals 12 residues. This CDR3 is CASDRLGETQYF. Written as DNA, the CDR3 is TGTGCCAGCGACAGGCTCGGAGAGACCCAGTACTTC.

The rearrangement joins TRBV5-4 to TRBJ2-1, with 9 bases lining up with TRBD1. This CDR3 has 15 amino acids. Looked up from germline, CDR1 is SGHNT and CDR2 is YYREEE (reference sequence). Losses at the gene ends were 2 bases for V and 3 bases for J; bases not matched to a gene: 3. The CDR3: CASSLGQGIYNEQFF. CDR3 nucleotides: TGTGCCAGCAGCTTAGGACAGGGGATCTACAATGAGCAGTTCTTC.

The chain is built from TRBV6-5 and TRBJ1-1, with 7 positions matching TRBD1. Germline CDR1 reads MNHEY; CDR2 reads SVGAGI. V trimming: 2 bases; J trimming: 2 bases; junction bases outside the gene matches: 2. This CDR3 contains 14 residues. The CDR3 nucleotides read TGTGCCAGCAGTTACGGGACAGTAAACACTGAAGCTTTCTTT. It is translated as CASSYGTVNTEAFF.

The chain couples TRBV6-1 to TRBJ2-5; unclear D gene. The CDR3 spans 15 residues. Germline V CDR1 and CDR2: MNHNS, SASEGT. Trimming cost V 1 base and J 2 bases, with 11 bases left between them. DNA of the CDR3: TGTGCCAGCAGTGAAGTTAGGAGTTCACAAGAGACCCAGTACTTC. Translated: CASSEVRSSQETQYF.

This chain joins TRBV18 and TRBJ2-5; 10 bases fit TRBD2. Per the germline V gene, CDR1 is KGHSH and CDR2 is LQKENI. The CDR3 runs to 16 residues. V dropped 3 bases and J dropped 5; count of bases not matched to a gene: 9. CDR3 nucleotides: TGTGCCAGCTCACCTATAGCGGGAGGTCGTGTGGAGACCCAGTACTTC. Its protein is CASSPIAGGRVETQYF.

V and J are TRBV6-4 and TRBJ2-3; 8 nucleotides agree with TRBD1. From germline, CDR1 is MRHNA and CDR2 SNTAGT. This CDR3 has 14 amino acids. V dropped 4 bases and J dropped 2; count of bases not matched to a gene: 2. The DNA of the CDR3 is TGTGCCAGCAGTGCAGGGGGCACCACAGATACGCAGTATTTT. Its translation is CASSAGGTTDTQYF.

V and J are TRBV4-3 and TRBJ1-2; the D is unclear. V lost 1 base and J 6 bases, leaving 15 bases between the germline ends. This CDR3 has 15 amino acids. CDR1 and CDR2 from the germline V gene are LGHNA and YSLEER. The CDR3 loop reads CASSQGAGPRDGYTF. CDR3 coding DNA: TGCGCCAGCAGCCAAGGGGCAGGACCTCGGGATGGCTACACCTTC.

The V call is TRBV6-5, the J call TRBJ1-1, with TRBD1 matching over 9 bases. V shed 1 base and J 5 bases; nucleotides not matched to a gene: 5. The length of the CDR3 is 15 residues. Per germline, CDR1 MNHEY and CDR2 SVGAGI. CDR3 nucleotides: TGTGCCAGCAGTTACTTTAGGGACAGGGTAACTGAAGCTTTCTTT. It encodes CASSYFRDRVTEAFF.

V is TRBV6-2 or TRBV6-3 and J is TRBJ2-1, with D tentatively TRBD2 (6 bases). The CDR3 runs 15 residues. Deletions cut 3 bases from V and 2 bases from J, with 11 bases between. CDR1 and CDR2 from the germline V gene are MNHEY and SVGEGT. The CDR3 protein is CASSYWRTTYNEQFF. The CDR3 nucleotides read TGTGCCAGCAGTTATTGGCGGACTACCTACAATGAGCAGTTCTTC.

The genes are TRBV7-9 and TRBJ1-5; maybe TRBD1 (5 bases). The germline V gene has CDR1 SEHNR and CDR2 FQNEAQ (reference sequence). Between the trimmed V and J ends, which lost 4 bases and 8 bases, there was a span of 18 bases. The CDR3 has 15 amino acids. For the CDR3, the DNA is TGTGCCAGCAGCTCCCCCGACGGGGCGGAGGAGCCCCAGCATTTT. This encodes CASSSPDGAEEPQHF. Combining the CDR3 with reference TRBV7-9 and TRBJ1-5 gives the whole variable domain DTGVSQNPRHKITKRGQNVTFRCDPISEHNRLYWYRQTLGQGPEFLTYFQNEAQLEKSRLLSDRFSAERPKGSFSTLEIQRTEQGDSAMYLCASSSPDGAEEPQHFGDGTRLSIL.

About this clone: This same CDR3 is encoded by further DNA sequences in the sample. The chain joins TRBV6-5 to TRBJ1-3; D remains ambiguous. The V gene lost 2 bases and the J gene lost 0 bases, with 2 bases spanning the gap. The length of the CDR3 is 13 residues. Germline-derived CDR1 and CDR2 are MNHEY and SVGAGI. The CDR3 region has the DNA TGTGCCAGCAGTTACAACTCTGGAAACACCATATATTTT. Protein: CASSYNSGNTIYF.

The CDR3 sequence is CASSLAGQSYGYTF. CDR3 sequence (DNA): TGTGCCAGCAGCTTGGCTGGACAGTCCTATGGCTACACCTTC. The genes are TRBV5-6 and TRBJ1-2; D may be TRBD1 (6 bases). V shed 0 bases and J shed 4 bases, with 10 bases lying between them. Germline V gene lookup returns CDR1 SGHDT and CDR2 YYEEEE. The CDR3 has 14 residues.

J is TRBJ1-5 and V is TRBV6-5; D is unresolved. V was clipped by 5 bases and J by 0 bases, with 5 bases between them. Germline V gives CDR1 MNHEY, CDR2 SVGAGI. The CDR3 length is 13 residues. CDR3 nucleotides: TGTGCCAGCAGTCAGAATAGCAATCAGCCCCAGCATTTT. As protein: CASSQNSNQPQHF.

CDR3 sequence: CASSSLGLASDTQYF. CDR3 DNA: TGCGCCAGCAGCTCGCTGGGACTAGCCTCAGATACGCAGTATTTT. The chain joins TRBV5-1 to TRBJ2-3; 9 bases map to TRBD2. In germline, CDR1 is SGHRS, CDR2 YFSETQ. The ends lost 3 bases at V and 4 bases at J; junction bases unmatched: 6. The CDR3 consists of 15 residues.

This rearrangement joins TRBV7-9 to TRBJ2-5, with 7 bases fitting TRBD1. The V gene's germline CDR1 is SEHNR and CDR2 FQNEAQ (reference sequence). The V gene end was trimmed by 1 base and the J gene end by 2 bases; junction bases not matched to a gene: 7. CDR3 length equals 16 residues. The CDR3 protein is CASSLVVRGRQETQYF. In DNA, the CDR3 is TGTGCCAGCAGCTTAGTCGTGAGGGGGCGGCAAGAGACCCAGTACTTC. The full variable domain, rest sourced from reference TRBV7-9 and TRBJ2-5, is DTGVSQNPRHKITKRGQNVTFRCDPISEHNRLYWYRQTLGQGPEFLTYFQNEAQLEKSRLLSDRFSAERPKGSFSTLEIQRTEQGDSAMYLCASSLVVRGRQETQYFGPGTRLLVL.

The chain has TRBV6-5 and TRBJ1-1, with 7 bases that match TRBD1. Germline V gene lookup returns CDR1 MNHEY and CDR2 SVGAGI. Unmatched junction bases numbered 8, after V lost 4 bases and J lost 3 bases. This CDR3 region has 15 residues. CDR3 nucleotides: TGTGCCAGCAGTTCCCCGACAGGGCGCCACACTGAAGCTTTCTTT. Translation: CASSSPTGRHTEAFF.